Below, 26 T cell receptor beta chains from the same sample are listed, as sequenced in a study of T cells in Graves' hyperthyroidism and ophthalmopathy. Amplified regions were TCR beta CDR3 sequences from RNA transcripts. First-round RT-PCR targeting the TCR CDR3 was performed with the HTBI primer set. TCRdb reanalysed the multiplex PCR reads using MiXCR and keeps one entry per CDR3 protein. The repertoire holds hundreds of thousands of distinct CDR3 sequences, just under 20% seen once, with roughly 50% in the top ten. Sequenced input: blood. These receptors originate from a middle-aged man with Graves' ophthalmopathy.

The rearrangement joins TRBV11-1 to TRBJ2-2; 8 bases fit TRBD1. V dropped 4 bases and J dropped 7; count of bases not matched to a gene: 20. The CDR3 contains 19 residues. The germline V gene encodes CDR1 SGHAT and CDR2 FQDESV (reference sequence). The DNA for the CDR3 is TGTGCCAGCAGCTCACCGATAGCCGCGACAGGGGCATCGGACGGGGAGCTGTTTTTT. Amino acids: CASSSPIAATGASDGELFF.

This clonotype was seen many times. The chain uses TRBV2 and TRBJ1-1, with a tentative D call TRBD1 (6 bases). The CDR3 consists of 12 residues. The germline V gene has CDR1 SNHLY and CDR2 FYNNEI. V was cut by 2 bases and J by 10 bases, with 11 bases left in between. The CDR3 here is CASSESGRGAFF. Here the CDR3 DNA reads TGTGCCAGCAGTGAATCAGGCAGGGGAGCTTTCTTT.

V and J are TRBV29-1 and TRBJ2-3; D unresolved. The V end was cut by 6 bases, the J end by 3 bases, with 7 bases between. The germline gives CDR1 SQVTM, CDR2 ANQGSEA. This CDR3 comprises 11 residues. The CDR3 loop is CSVDQTDTQYF. The CDR3, as DNA: TGCAGCGTGGACCAGACAGATACGCAGTATTTT.

This chain joins TRBV20-1 and TRBJ2-7; D is possibly TRBD2 (10 bases). This CDR3 spans 18 amino acids. Trimming took off 5 bases at V and 9 bases at J, with 35 bases between the two ends. The germline CDR1 and CDR2 sequences are DFQATT and SNEGSKA (reference sequence). The CDR3 region is CSAVSPGQGSIAGGGQYF. The CDR3 coding sequence is TGCAGTGCTGTGAGCCCGGGACAGGGATCAATAGCGGGAGGCGGGCAGTACTTC.

CDR3 sequence reads: CSANLWTSNTGELFF. CDR3 nucleotides: TGCAGTGCTAATCTGTGGACATCGAACACCGGGGAGCTGTTTTTT. The V call is TRBV20-1, the J call TRBJ2-2; a possible D gene is TRBD1 (5 bases). Germline V gives CDR1 DFQATT, CDR2 SNEGSKA (reference sequence). This CDR3 has 15 amino acids. V was pared by 4 bases and J by 0 bases, with 12 bases between.

This clonotype was observed a few times. A much larger clone lies one base from this, so it may be a read error. The V and J genes are TRBV11-2 and TRBJ2-3; D remains ambiguous. Trimming left V 5 bases short and J 3 bases short, with 18 bases between. Germline values: CDR1 SGHAT, CDR2 FQNNGV. This CDR3 comprises 16 residues. CDR3 in DNA: TGTGCCAGCAGCCCCTGGTATGGGCAGGAAACAGATACGCAGTATTTT. Translated, it gives CASSPWYGQETDTQYF.

This clonotype appeared many times. The chain couples TRBV7-9 to TRBJ2-7; D may correspond to TRBD1 or TRBD2 (5 bases each). The CDR3 consists of 14 residues. Germline assignment: CDR1 SEHNR and CDR2 FQNEAQ (reference sequence). V was pared by 6 bases and J by 4 bases, with 16 bases between. Written as DNA, the CDR3 is TGTGCCAGCAGTACATCCGGGACCGCGTACGAGCAGTACTTC. Its protein product is CASSTSGTAYEQYF.

This clonotype was detected only a few times. V is TRBV27 and J is TRBJ2-7, with 9 bases fitting TRBD1. V dropped 5 bases and J dropped 2; count of bases not matched to a gene: 10. CDR1 and CDR2 (germline): MNHEY, SMNVEV (reference sequence). The CDR3 sequence is 16 residues long. This CDR3 reads CASSPRDRVRTYEQYF. The DNA for the CDR3 is TGTGCCAGCAGTCCACGGGACAGGGTCCGCACCTACGAGCAGTACTTC.

J is TRBJ2-5 and V is TRBV7-9; D perhaps matches TRBD1 (5 bases). The V end was cut by 5 bases, the J end by 1 base, with 14 bases between. CDR3 length equals 15 residues. Looked up from germline, CDR1 is SEHNR and CDR2 is FQNEAQ (reference sequence). CDR3 sequence: CASSRTPGPQETQYF. CDR3 bases: TGTGCCAGCAGCCGGACACCCGGCCCCCAAGAGACCCAGTACTTC.

The V gene is TRBV15, the J gene TRBJ2-3; 9 bases are shared with TRBD2. V was clipped by 5 bases and J by 4 bases; unmatched bases: 7. This CDR3 region has 15 residues. Germline CDR1 LNHNV, CDR2 YYDKDF (reference sequence). CDR3 residues: CATSGLAGKADTQYF. CDR3 sequence (DNA): TGTGCCACCAGCGGTCTAGCGGGGAAGGCAGATACGCAGTATTTT.

This clonotype has at least ten counts. The chain recombines TRBV12-3 or TRBV12-4 with TRBJ2-3; D call uncertain. The CDR3 has 13 residues. Trimming left V 3 bases short and J 1 base short, with 5 bases between. This CDR3 reads CASSFWGTDTQYF. The CDR3 coding sequence is TGTGCCAGCAGTTTTTGGGGCACAGATACGCAGTATTTT.

The chain has TRBV20-1 and TRBJ2-1, with 10 positions matching TRBD2. Per germline, CDR1 DFQATT and CDR2 SNEGSKA (reference sequence). CDR3 length equals 15 residues. The V and J ends lost 6 bases and 5 bases, in that order; junction bases with no gene match: 10. CDR3 sequence reads: CSAPSGRERDNEQFF. The CDR3 DNA follows: TGCAGTGCCCCGAGCGGGAGGGAAAGAGACAATGAGCAGTTCTTC.

Concerning this clonotype itself: A junction boundary mismatches the germline segment, possibly from a read error. J is TRBJ2-2 and V is TRBV7-3; D is perhaps TRBD2 (6 bases). The germline CDR1 and CDR2 sequences are SGHTA and FQGTGA. This CDR3 is 14 amino acids long. The CDR3 region is CASSSSPERRELLF. CDR3 DNA: TGTGCCAGCAGCTCAAGCCCCGAACGACGGGAGCTGCTTTTT.

The rearrangement links TRBV30 to TRBJ2-2; D not certain. CDR1 is GTSNPN and CDR2 is SVGIG in the germline V gene (reference sequence). The CDR3 runs 14 residues. Trimming pared 4 bases from V and 1 base from J, leaving 10 bases between. The CDR3 loop reads CAWTVGLNTGELFF. CDR3 sequence (DNA): TGTGCCTGGACGGTGGGGTTGAACACCGGGGAGCTGTTTTTT.

This clonotype was detected many times. The chain carries TRBV2 and TRBJ2-3, with D hard to call. This CDR3 has 11 residues. Germline V gene sequence: CDR1 SNHLY, CDR2 FYNNEI. Between the trimmed V and J ends, which lost 8 bases and 2 bases, there was a span of 5 bases. This CDR3 reads CASGITDTQYF. The CDR3 DNA reads as TGTGCCAGCGGGATCACAGATACGCAGTATTTT. Combining the CDR3 with reference TRBV2 and TRBJ2-3 gives the whole variable domain EPEVTQTPSHQVTQMGQEVILRCVPISNHLYFYWYRQILGQKVEFLVSFYNNEISEKSEIFDDQFSVERPDGSNFTLKIRSTKLEDSAMYFCASGITDTQYFGPGTRLTVL.

This clonotype occurred a few times. The chain couples TRBV7-9 to TRBJ1-2; the D gene is possibly TRBD1 (5 bases). Trimming took 4 bases from V and 6 from J, leaving 15 bases between them. From germline, CDR1 is SEHNR and CDR2 FQNEAQ (reference sequence). The CDR3 extends over 14 amino acids. Written as DNA, the CDR3 is TGTGCCAGCAGCTGGGTCGGGACCCCTGATGGCTACACCTTC. As protein: CASSWVGTPDGYTF.

This clonotype was seen at least ten times. This chain joins TRBV3-1 and TRBJ1-6; D not resolved. Trimming left V 2 bases short and J 7 bases short, with 9 bases between. The CDR3 covers 14 residues. Germline CDR1 and CDR2: LGHDT and YNNKEL (reference sequence). The CDR3 protein is CASSQPTGNSPLHF. In nucleotides, the CDR3 is TGTGCCAGCAGCCAACCGACGGGGAATTCACCCCTCCACTTT.

This clonotype appeared many times. The chain is built from TRBV6-2 or TRBV6-3 and TRBJ2-1; 14 bases line up with TRBD2. Trimming took 8 bases from V and 7 from J; bases not matched to a gene: 1. The CDR3 has 13 amino acids. Germline V gene sequence: CDR1 MNHEY, CDR2 SVGEGT. In nucleotides, the CDR3 is TGTGCCAGCCGGACTAGCGGGGGGAATGAGCAGTTCTTC. Protein sequence: CASRTSGGNEQFF.

The table lists this clonotype with a few counts. The rearrangement links TRBV2 to TRBJ1-2; tentatively, D is TRBD1 (6 bases). V dropped 4 bases and J dropped 2 bases, with 8 bases sitting between them. Germline V gives CDR1 SNHLY, CDR2 FYNNEI. CDR3 length equals 13 residues. CDR3 nucleotides: TGTGCCAGCAGTGGTACAGGGAACTATGGCTACACCTTC. Its protein is CASSGTGNYGYTF.

The chain combines TRBV9 with TRBJ1-2, with a tentative D call TRBD1 (6 bases). From germline, CDR1 is SGDLS and CDR2 YYNGEE. The V gene lost 6 bases and the J gene lost 2 bases, with 14 bases spanning the gap. The CDR3 contains 14 residues. The CDR3 coding sequence is TGTGCCAGCACCCCGGGCGACAGGAACTATGGCTACACCTTC. As protein: CASTPGDRNYGYTF.

This clonotype was counted many times. V gene TRBV4-3 combines with J gene TRBJ1-4; D is uncertain. V dropped 0 bases and J dropped 7 bases, with 12 bases sitting between them. CDR1 and CDR2 from the germline V gene are LGHNA and YSLEER. The CDR3 runs 15 residues. In DNA form, the CDR3 reads TGCGCCAGCAGCCAAGATCCCGGGTGGAGTGAAAAACTGTTTTTT. Residues: CASSQDPGWSEKLFF.

The J gene is TRBJ1-5, the V gene TRBV19; no definite D call. Germline V CDR1 and CDR2: LNHDA, SQIVND (reference sequence). The CDR3 runs 15 residues. Trimming shortened V by 1 base and J by 3 bases, and 10 bases separated the two germline ends. CDR3 amino acids: CASSIGGQNNQPQHF. Here the CDR3 DNA reads TGTGCCAGTAGTATAGGCGGGCAGAACAATCAGCCCCAGCATTTT.

This clonotype was recorded at least ten times. The CDR3 DNA follows: TGTGCCAGCAGTTTGAGAGACAGGGGACCCCAAGAGACCCAGTACTTC. Its translation: CASSLRDRGPQETQYF. V and J are TRBV28 and TRBJ2-5; 8 bases are a match to TRBD1. The trim removed 3 bases at V and 1 base at J, leaving 7 bases unmatched. Germline V gene sequence: CDR1 MDHEN, CDR2 SYDVKM. The CDR3 length is 16 residues.

This clonotype was counted a few times. This sequence joins TRBV6-2 or TRBV6-3 and TRBJ1-4; D is ambiguous. The CDR3 is 13 residues long. V lost 8 bases and J lost 6, with 13 bases in between. CDR1 MNHEY and CDR2 SVGEGT come from the germline V gene. The CDR3 DNA reads TGTGCCAGCTTAAGTCAGTTGGATGAAAAACTGTTTTTT. The encoded protein is CASLSQLDEKLFF.

In DNA, the CDR3 is TGTGCCAGCAGCCAGGGACCGATTGGAAACACCATATATTTT. Translating gives CASSQGPIGNTIYF. The chain couples TRBV12-3 or TRBV12-4 to TRBJ1-3, with D possibly being TRBD1 (5 bases). This CDR3 spans 14 amino acids. V shed 6 bases and J shed 3 bases, with 12 bases lying between them.

The chain uses TRBV28 and TRBJ2-1; D possibly corresponds to TRBD1 (6 bases). The germline V gene has CDR1 MDHEN and CDR2 SYDVKM. CDR3 size: 15 residues. Between the trimmed V and J ends, which lost 4 bases and 3 bases, there was a span of 13 bases. The CDR3 DNA sequence: TGTGCCAGCAGTTCCCAGGGGACAAACTACAATGAGCAGTTCTTC. Translated, it gives CASSSQGTNYNEQFF.